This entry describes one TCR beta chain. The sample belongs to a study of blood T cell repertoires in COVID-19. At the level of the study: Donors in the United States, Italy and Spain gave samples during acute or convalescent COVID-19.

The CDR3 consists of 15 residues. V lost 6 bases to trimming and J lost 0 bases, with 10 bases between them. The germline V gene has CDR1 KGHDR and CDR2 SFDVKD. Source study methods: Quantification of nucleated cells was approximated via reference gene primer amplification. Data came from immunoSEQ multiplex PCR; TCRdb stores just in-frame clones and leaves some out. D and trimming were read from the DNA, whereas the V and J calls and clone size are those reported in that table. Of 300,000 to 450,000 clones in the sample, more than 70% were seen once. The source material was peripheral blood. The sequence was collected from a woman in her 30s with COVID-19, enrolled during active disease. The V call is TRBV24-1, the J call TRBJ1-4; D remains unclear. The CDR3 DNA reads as TGTGCCACCAGTCCCCGAGGATCAACTAATGAAAAACTGTTTTTT. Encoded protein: CATSPRGSTNEKLFF.